This TCR beta chain was profiled in a study of shared clonotypes between healthy human individuals. Overall study context: Researchers drew samples from a couple of women and a few men aged 18 to 49.

Naive CD8 isolation took CD45RO-negative cells positively selected for CCR7 and excluded terminally differentiated effector memory CD45RA+ cells. Study-wide results and limits: Sequencing of the sorted subsets was shown by rarefaction to be incomplete despite large depth.

Comment on this clone: Antigen: not known.

TCRdb's table, derived via immunoSEQ multiplex PCR, lists solely in-frame clones and lacks some. The sample carries millions of clones, roughly 91% recorded once. The origin of this receptor is a man in his late teens or twenties in good health. Some clones in this sample may be carry-over from other donors' samples. Material for sequencing was naive CD8+ T cells from PBMCs.

In nucleotides, the CDR3 is TGCGCCAGCAGCCCACCCGACGTCTACTCTGGAAACACCATATATTTT. Its translation is CASSPPDVYSGNTIYF. The V and J genes are TRBV5-1 and TRBJ1-3; D remains ambiguous. V was trimmed by 4 bases and J by 0 bases, leaving 14 bases between them. Per the germline V gene, CDR1 is SGHRS and CDR2 is YFSETQ. This CDR3 has 16 amino acids.